The clone carrying this TCR beta chain was seen many times. What it binds is unknown. Researchers took RNA transcripts and amplified the TCR beta CDR3 regions from them. RT-PCR in the first round (using the HTBI primer set) targeted the TCR CDR3. TCRdb passed the multiplex PCR reads through MiXCR, listing each CDR3 protein once. Of 400,000 to 500,000 distinct CDR3 sequences in the sample, around 14% were seen once. The CDR3 has 16 residues. V lost 3 bases and J 4 bases, leaving 15 bases between the germline ends. Germline-derived CDR1 and CDR2 are LGHNT and FRNRAP. With a duration under 2 months, the hyperthyroidism was newly diagnosed in patients aged 18 to 65. Cells are PBMCs isolated from around 9.4 ml of fresh blood. The data were obtained in a study of T cells in Graves' hyperthyroidism and ophthalmopathy. Whole-study findings and limits: Most expanded thyroid clonotypes above 0.001 also appeared in blood.

Source material: blood. The chain employs TRBV12-5 and TRBJ2-2; the D is unclear. The receptor's source is a woman under 30 with Graves' hyperthyroidism. DNA of the CDR3: TGTGCTAGTGGTTTTCTTCTGCGTACAGCCACCGGGGAGCTGTTTTTT. This sequence encodes CASGFLLRTATGELFF.